A selection of T cell receptor beta chains follows, all from one sample in a study of tumor-infiltrating lymphocytes in primary liver carcinoma. Each CDR3 protein is one row after TCRdb ran MiXCR on the multiplex PCR reads. The table has 300,000 to 350,000 distinct CDR3 sequences, less than 70% seen once. Input material: peripheral blood. These receptors were taken from a man aged 40-50 years with primary liver carcinoma and hepatitis B virus infection. Both conserved end residues are part of each CDR3. A D gene is named only where the DNA matches it firmly. Expanded clones are given a class, and other clones once, few, many or no size at all.

len,v_gene,abundance,j_gene,d_gene,CDR3aa,CDR3nt
17,TRBV11-2,.,TRBJ2-2,TRBD2,CASSFTGTSGTTGELSF,TGTGCCAGCAGTTTCACCGGGACTAGCGGGACAACCGGGGAGCTGTCTTTT
16,TRBV7-8,.,TRBJ2-2,.,CASSPLRVTNTGELFF,TGTGCCAGCAGCCCTTTACGTGTCACGAACACCGGGGAGCTGTTTTTT
16,TRBV11-2,.,TRBJ2-1,TRBD2,CASSEAGLAGYNLQFF,TGTGCCAGCAGCGAAGCCGGACTAGCGGGATACAATTTGCAGTTCTTC
15,TRBV11-2,many,TRBJ1-1,.,CASSWGGGLNTEAFF,TGTGCCAGCAGTTGGGGAGGGGGATTGAACACTGAAGCTTTCTTT
15,TRBV4-1,.,TRBJ2-3,TRBD1,CASSLTGQGIDTQYF,TGCGCCAGTAGCCTTACGGGACAGGGAATAGATACGCAGTATTTT
15,TRBV6-5,many,TRBJ2-2,.,CASTPQIVNTGELFF,TGTGCCAGCACGCCCCAGATTGTGAACACCGGGGAGCTGTTTTTT
16,TRBV7-9,.,TRBJ2-1,TRBD2,CASSFIASASGRVEFF,TGTGCCAGCAGCTTTATCGCTTCGGCTAGCGGGAGGGTTGAGTTCTTC
13,TRBV7-9,few,TRBJ2-1,.,CASSLALRDEQFF,TGTGCTAGCAGCTTAGCGCTGAGGGATGAGCAGTTCTTC
16,TRBV6-1,.,TRBJ1-6,.,CASSREGGGFNSPLHF,TGTGCCAGCAGTAGAGAAGGGGGTGGTTTTAATTCACCCCTCCACTTT
15,TRBV6-5,.,TRBJ1-5,.,CASQSRAAGYQPQHF,TGTGCCAGCCAGAGCAGGGCAGCGGGGTATCAGCCCCAGCATTTT
13,TRBV12-3/TRBV12-4,.,TRBJ2-3,.,CASRDSMVDTQYF,TGTGCCAGCAGAGACAGTATGGTAGATACGCAGTATTTT
16,TRBV4-1,.,TRBJ1-4,.,CASNQNPSEGNEKLFF,TGCGCCAGCAACCAAAATCCCAGCGAGGGAAATGAAAAACTGTTTTTT
11,TRBV6-5,.,TRBJ2-7,.,CTNRVGYEQYF,TGTACCAACAGGGTTGGATACGAGCAGTACTTC
16,TRBV6-1,.,TRBJ2-7,.,CASRGGTGSGTYEQYF,TGTGCCAGCAGAGGGGGGACGGGGAGTGGAACCTACGAGCAGTACTTC
10,TRBV29-1,.,TRBJ2-1,.,CSGQENEHFF,TGCAGCGGCCAGGAGAATGAGCACTTCTTC
16,TRBV5-1,.,TRBJ2-1,TRBD2,CASSELQLARQDEQFF,TGCGCCAGCAGCGAACTCCAACTAGCGAGGCAGGATGAGCAGTTCTTC
14,TRBV6-5,.,TRBJ1-5,.,CVSNRRQWQQPQHF,TGTGTCAGCAATCGCCGACAGTGGCAACAGCCCCAGCATTTT
13,TRBV5-6,.,TRBJ2-7,TRBD2,CASSAGLAGEQYF,TGTGCCAGCAGCGCGGGACTAGCGGGCGAGCAGTACTTC
15,TRBV11-2,.,TRBJ2-1,.,CTSSLTRSPYNEQFF,TGTACCAGCAGCCTGACACGGAGCCCCTACAATGAGCAGTTCTTC
19,TRBV7-8,.,TRBJ2-7,TRBD2,CTSSATPTHSGSLVHEQYF,TGTACCAGCAGCGCAACACCGACACATAGCGGGAGTCTTGTCCACGAGCAGTACTTC
14,TRBV6-2/TRBV6-3,.,TRBJ2-2,.,CASNLTGRTGELFF,TGTGCCAGCAACCTAACCGGGCGGACCGGAGAGCTGTTTTTT
17,TRBV5-5,.,TRBJ2-5,TRBD2,CASSRGLAGGGQETQYF,TGTGCCAGCAGCCGGGGACTAGCGGGAGGGGGGCAAGAGACCCAGTACTTC
16,TRBV20-1,.,TRBJ1-2,.,CSARDLQGLSPYGYTF,TGCAGTGCTAGAGACCTCCAGGGCCTCAGTCCATATGGCTACACCTTC
13,TRBV11-2,.,TRBJ1-5,TRBD1,CASCPQGGQPKHF,TGTGCCAGCTGCCCACAGGGGGGTCAGCCCAAGCATTTT
17,TRBV5-4,.,TRBJ2-2,.,CASSPPVGTPETGELFF,TGTGCCAGCAGCCCCCCGGTTGGTACACCAGAAACCGGGGAGCTGTTTTTT
14,TRBV10-3,many,TRBJ2-7,TRBD1,CAIRTGTGGEEQYF,TGTGCCATCAGAACCGGGACAGGGGGTGAAGAGCAGTACTTC
18,TRBV11-2,.,TRBJ2-5,TRBD2,CASILDIAGLGIRETQYF,TGTGCCAGTATCTTAGATATCGCGGGACTAGGAATTCGCGAGACCCAGTACTTC
12,TRBV13,.,TRBJ2-1,TRBD2,CASNRGGHEQFF,TGTGCCAGCAATCGGGGGGGGCATGAGCAGTTCTTC